This T cell receptor (beta chain) was identified in a study of blood T cell repertoires in COVID-19. Clones were read by immunoSEQ multiplex PCR, and TCRdb kept only the in-frame ones, dropping some. The sample records around 30,000 clones, roughly 75% being singletons. The V segment lost 5 bases and the J segment 1 base; nucleotides outside the gene matches: 1. Germline V gene sequence: CDR1 SNHLY, CDR2 FYNNEI. The CDR3 loop spans 14 amino acids. This rearrangement joins TRBV2 to TRBJ2-3; 9 bases match TRBD2. This TCR came from a man older than 75 with active or convalescent COVID-19. Sequenced input: peripheral blood. The CDR3 DNA sequence: TGTGCCAGCAGTAGACTAGCGGGCACAGATACGCAGTATTTT. Amino acid sequence: CASSRLAGTDTQYF.